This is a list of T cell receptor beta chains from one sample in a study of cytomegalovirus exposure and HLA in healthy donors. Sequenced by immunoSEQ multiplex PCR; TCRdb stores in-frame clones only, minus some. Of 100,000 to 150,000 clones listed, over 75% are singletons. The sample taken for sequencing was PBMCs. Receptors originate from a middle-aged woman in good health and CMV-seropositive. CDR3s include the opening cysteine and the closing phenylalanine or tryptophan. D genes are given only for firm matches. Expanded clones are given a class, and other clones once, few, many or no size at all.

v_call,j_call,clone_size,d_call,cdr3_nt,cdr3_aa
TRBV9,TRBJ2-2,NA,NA,TGTGCCAGCAGCGCCTCTAACTCCCACACCGGGGAGCTGTTTTTT,CASSASNSHTGELFF
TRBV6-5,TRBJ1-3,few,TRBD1,TGTGCCAGCAGTTACCTCCAGGGGGCTCTGAACACCATATATTTT,CASSYLQGALNTIYF
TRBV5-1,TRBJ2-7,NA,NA,TGCGCCAGCAGCTTGGCAGGGGCTAGCGGACGTCAGTACTTC,CASSLAGASGRQYF
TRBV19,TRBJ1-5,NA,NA,TGTGCCAGTAGCCCCGGACAGCGCAATCAGCCCCAGCATTTT,CASSPGQRNQPQHF
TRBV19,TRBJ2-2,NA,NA,TGTGCCAGTAGTATGGCCCCCGGGGAGCTGTTTTTT,CASSMAPGELFF
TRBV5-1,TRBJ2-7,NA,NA,TGCGCCTCTCGGGACTCCTACGAGCAGTACTTC,CASRDSYEQYF
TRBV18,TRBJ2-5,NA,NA,TGTGCCAGCTCACCACTGCTGACACCGCAAGAGACCCAGTACTTC,CASSPLLTPQETQYF
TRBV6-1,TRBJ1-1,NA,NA,TGTGCCAGCTTGATGGGGGGGCTGAACACTGAAGCTTTCTTT,CASLMGGLNTEAFF
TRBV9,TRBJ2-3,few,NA,TGTGCCAGCAGCGTAGGGACAGCCACAGATACGCAGTATTTT,CASSVGTATDTQYF
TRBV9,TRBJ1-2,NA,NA,TGTGCCAGCAGCGTAGCAGAAACACCCAGATATGGCTACACCTTC,CASSVAETPRYGYTF
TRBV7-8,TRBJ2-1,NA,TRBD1,TGTGCCAGCAGCTTAGCGGGGACAGTCAATGAGCAGTTCTTC,CASSLAGTVNEQFF
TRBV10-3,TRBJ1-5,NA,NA,TGTGCCATTGCGGGGGGGAGCAATCAGCCCCAGCATTTT,CAIAGGSNQPQHF
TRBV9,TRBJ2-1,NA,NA,TGTGCCAGCAGGCGGATTGACTCTCTCTACAATGAGCAGTTCTTC,CASRRIDSLYNEQFF
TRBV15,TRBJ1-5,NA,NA,TGTGCCACCAGCAGCCAGGGCGGTTATCAGCCCCAGCATTTT,CATSSQGGYQPQHF
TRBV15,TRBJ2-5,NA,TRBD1,TGTGCCACCAGCGTCCGACAGGGGAGGGAGACCCAGTACTTC,CATSVRQGRETQYF
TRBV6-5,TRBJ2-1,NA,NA,TGTGCCAGCAGTTACGCGGAGAGCTCCTACAATGAGCAGTTCTTC,CASSYAESSYNEQFF
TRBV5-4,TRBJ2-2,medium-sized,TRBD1,TGTGCCAGCAGTTTTAAACAGGGGGCAGGGACCGGGGAGCTGTTTTTT,CASSFKQGAGTGELFF
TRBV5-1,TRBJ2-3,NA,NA,TGCGCCAGCAGCATGAGACCCGCAGGGAGCACAGATACGCAGTATTTT,CASSMRPAGSTDTQYF
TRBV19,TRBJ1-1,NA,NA,TGTGCCAGTAGTATGCTTCTGACAGGCAAAACTGAAGCTTTCTTT,CASSMLLTGKTEAFF
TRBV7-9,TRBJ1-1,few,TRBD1,TGTGCCAGCAGCTCTTCCCAGGGGGCATCAGGTGAAGCTTTCTTT,CASSSSQGASGEAFF
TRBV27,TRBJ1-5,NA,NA,TGTGCCAGCAGTTTATTAGGACAGAATCAGCCCCAGCATTTT,CASSLLGQNQPQHF
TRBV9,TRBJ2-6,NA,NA,TGTGCCAGCGGAGGGGTCGGTGGGGCCAACGTCCTGACTTTC,CASGGVGGANVLTF
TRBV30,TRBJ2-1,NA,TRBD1,TGTGCCTGGAGTCGACAGGGGGCGATCAATGAGCAGTTCTTC,CAWSRQGAINEQFF
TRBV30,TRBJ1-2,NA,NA,TGTGCCTGGACAGAAGCTAACTATGGCTACACCTTC,CAWTEANYGYTF
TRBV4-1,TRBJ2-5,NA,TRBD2,TGCGCCAGCAGCCAGGGACTAGCGGGGCAAGAGACCCAGTACTTC,CASSQGLAGQETQYF
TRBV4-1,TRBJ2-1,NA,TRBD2,TGCGCCAGCAGCCAAGCCAAGGAGACTAGCGCATTCAATGAGCAGTTCTTC,CASSQAKETSAFNEQFF
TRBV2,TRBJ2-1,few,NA,TGTGCCAGCAGTGAAAGTATAGCTGGCCCCTACAATGAGCAGTTCTTC,CASSESIAGPYNEQFF
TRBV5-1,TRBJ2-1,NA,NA,TGCGCCAGCAGCTTGGGTCAGGAATCCTACAATGAGCAGTTCTTC,CASSLGQESYNEQFF
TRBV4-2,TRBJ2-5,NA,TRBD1,TGTGCCAGCAGCCTCTCACCGGGACAGGGGTTTGAGACCCAGTACTTC,CASSLSPGQGFETQYF
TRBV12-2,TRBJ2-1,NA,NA,TGTGCAAGTCGCTTAGACAGGGGTCACAATGAGCAGTTCTTC,CASRLDRGHNEQFF
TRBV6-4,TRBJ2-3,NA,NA,TGTGCCAGCAGTGACGTAATATTTGGCCTCGGCACAGATACGCAGTATTTT,CASSDVIFGLGTDTQYF
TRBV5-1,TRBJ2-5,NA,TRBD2,TGCGCCAGCAGCTTGGGGACTAGCGTGCAAGAGACCCAGTACTTC,CASSLGTSVQETQYF
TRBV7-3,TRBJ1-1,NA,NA,TGTGCCAGCAGCTTAGAACCCCAGGGATTGGGGACTGAAGCTTTCTTT,CASSLEPQGLGTEAFF
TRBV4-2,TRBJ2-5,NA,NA,TGTGCCAGCAGCCAAAATCCAGCGGCGTTCCAAGAGACCCAGTACTTC,CASSQNPAAFQETQYF
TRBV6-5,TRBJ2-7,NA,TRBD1,TGTGCCAGCACCCGTCTCGGGACAGGGGACGAGCAGTACTTC,CASTRLGTGDEQYF
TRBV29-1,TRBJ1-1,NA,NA,TGCAGCGTGGGGGAGGGTAACACTGAAGCTTTCTTT,CSVGEGNTEAFF
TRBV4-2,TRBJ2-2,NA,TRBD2,TGTGCCAGCAGCCACACAGCGGGATATACCGGGGAGCTGTTTTTT,CASSHTAGYTGELFF
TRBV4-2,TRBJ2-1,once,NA,TGTGCCAGCAGCCATAGCCTGGGTGAGCAGTTCTTC,CASSHSLGEQFF
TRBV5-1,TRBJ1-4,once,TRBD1,TGCGCCAGCACTAAGGGGGCGGCTAATGAAAAACTGTTTTTT,CASTKGAANEKLFF
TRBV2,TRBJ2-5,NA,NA,TGTGCCAGCAGTGAAGAGGGCGGGGGCGGGCAGACCCAGTACTTC,CASSEEGGGGQTQYF
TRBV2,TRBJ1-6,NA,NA,TGTGCCACTCGGACGGGGGATTCACCCCTCCACTTT,CATRTGDSPLHF
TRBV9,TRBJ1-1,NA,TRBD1,TGTGCCAGGGGACAGGGGGCTCTAAACACTGAAGCTTTCTTT,CARGQGALNTEAFF
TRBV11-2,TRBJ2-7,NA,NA,TGTGCCAGCAGCTACTCAGAACTAGTTGGGCAGTACTTC,CASSYSELVGQYF
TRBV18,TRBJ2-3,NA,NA,TGTGCCAGCTCACCACAGAGCGACACAGATACGCAGTATTTT,CASSPQSDTDTQYF